These 2 T cell receptor beta chains were all obtained from the same sample, sequenced in a study of blood T cell repertoires in COVID-19. The table came from immunoSEQ multiplex PCR; TCRdb's copy has only in-frame clones and leaves some out. Counted here are under 450,000 clones, approximately 91% occurring once; the ten biggest clones make up approximately 1.5%. The sample was peripheral blood. These receptors were obtained from a woman aged 40 to 50 with COVID-19, enrolled during active disease.

The chain is built from TRBV18 and TRBJ2-5; 10 bases agree with TRBD2. CDR3 length equals 17 residues. J lost 3 bases, V lost 3 bases, and 10 bases had no gene match. Germline V gives CDR1 KGHSH, CDR2 LQKENI. CDR3 DNA sequence: TGTGCCAGCTCACCCCGAGGGACTCTAGCGGGAGAAGAGACCCAGTACTTC. It encodes CASSPRGTLAGEETQYF.

The count of this clone is one. The rearrangement joins TRBV28 to TRBJ1-2; no clear D gene. The CDR3 spans 12 residues. Trimming left V 6 bases short and J 5 bases short, with 10 bases between. The germline gives CDR1 MDHEN, CDR2 SYDVKM. The CDR3 here is CASSTQDYGYTF. CDR3 in DNA: TGTGCCAGCAGCACTCAGGATTATGGCTACACCTTC.